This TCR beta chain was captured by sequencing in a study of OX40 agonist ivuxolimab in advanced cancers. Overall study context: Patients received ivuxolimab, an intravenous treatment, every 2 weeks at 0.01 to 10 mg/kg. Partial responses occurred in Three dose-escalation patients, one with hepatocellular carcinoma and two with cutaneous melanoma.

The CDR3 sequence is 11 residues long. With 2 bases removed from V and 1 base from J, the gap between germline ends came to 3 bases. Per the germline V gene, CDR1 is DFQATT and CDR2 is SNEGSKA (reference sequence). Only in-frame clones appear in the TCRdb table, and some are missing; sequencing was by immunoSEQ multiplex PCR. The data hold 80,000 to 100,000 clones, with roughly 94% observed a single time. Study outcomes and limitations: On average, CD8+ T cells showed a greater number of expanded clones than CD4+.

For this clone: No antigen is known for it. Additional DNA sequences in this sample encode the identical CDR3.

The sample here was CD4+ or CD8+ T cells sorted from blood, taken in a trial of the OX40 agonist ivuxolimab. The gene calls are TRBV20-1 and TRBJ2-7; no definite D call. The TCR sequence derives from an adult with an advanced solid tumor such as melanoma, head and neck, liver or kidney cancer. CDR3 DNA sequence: TGCAGTGCTAGAAGTTCCTACGAGCAGTACTTC. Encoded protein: CSARSSYEQYF.